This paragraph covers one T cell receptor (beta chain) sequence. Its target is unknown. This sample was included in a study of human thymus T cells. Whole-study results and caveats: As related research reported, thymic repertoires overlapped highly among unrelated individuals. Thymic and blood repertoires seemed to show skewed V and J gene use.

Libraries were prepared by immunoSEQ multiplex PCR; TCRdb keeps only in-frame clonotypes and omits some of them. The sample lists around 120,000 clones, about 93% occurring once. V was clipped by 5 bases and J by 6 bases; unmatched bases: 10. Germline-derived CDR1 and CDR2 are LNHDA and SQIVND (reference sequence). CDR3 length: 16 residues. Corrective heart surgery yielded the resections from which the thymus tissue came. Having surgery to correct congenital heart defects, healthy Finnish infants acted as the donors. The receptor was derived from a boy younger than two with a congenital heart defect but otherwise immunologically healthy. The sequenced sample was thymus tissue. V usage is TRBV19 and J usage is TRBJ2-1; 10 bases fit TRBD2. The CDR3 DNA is TGTGCCAGTAGTTCCATGAGCGGGGGGGCTCGCAATGAGCAGTTCTTC. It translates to CASSSMSGGARNEQFF.